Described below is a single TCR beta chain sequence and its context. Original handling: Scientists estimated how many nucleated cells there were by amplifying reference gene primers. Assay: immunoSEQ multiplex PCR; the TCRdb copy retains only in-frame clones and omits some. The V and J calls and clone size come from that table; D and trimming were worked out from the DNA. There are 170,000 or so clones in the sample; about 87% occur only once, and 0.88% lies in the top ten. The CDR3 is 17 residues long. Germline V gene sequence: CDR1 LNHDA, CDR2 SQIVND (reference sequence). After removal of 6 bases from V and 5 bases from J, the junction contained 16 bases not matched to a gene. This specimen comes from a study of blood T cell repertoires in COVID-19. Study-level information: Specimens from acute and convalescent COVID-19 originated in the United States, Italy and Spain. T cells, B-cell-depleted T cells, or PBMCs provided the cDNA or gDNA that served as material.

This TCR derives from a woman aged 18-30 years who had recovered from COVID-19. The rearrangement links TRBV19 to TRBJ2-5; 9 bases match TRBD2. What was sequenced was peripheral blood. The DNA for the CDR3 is TGTGCCAGTAGCTTCGGGAGTTTAGCGGGAGATCGGGAGACCCAGTACTTC. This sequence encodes CASSFGSLAGDRETQYF.